This T cell receptor (beta chain) is from a study of cytomegalovirus exposure and HLA in healthy donors. Study-wide results and caveats: While the bulk of TCR sequences proved rare, some public TCRs turned up in many donors.

In the PCR, 60 Vbeta and 13 Jbeta primers were used. Produced via immunoSEQ multiplex PCR; TCRdb's table is partial and in-frame only. Counted here are around 200,000 clones, 84% occurring once; the ten biggest clones make up 1% to 1.5%. Germline assignment: CDR1 SGHTA and CDR2 FQGTGA. The V and J ends lost 6 bases and 2 bases respectively, with 7 bases between them. CDR3 size: 13 residues. A remark on this clone: Antigen specificity is unknown.

Sequences were obtained from PBMCs. The sequence was obtained from a girl aged 2-10 years in good health and CMV-seropositive. The chain combines TRBV7-3 with TRBJ2-2; D is possibly TRBD2 (5 bases). As DNA, the CDR3 is TGTGCCAGCAGACTAGAAAACACCGGGGAGCTGTTTTTT. Protein: CASRLENTGELFF.